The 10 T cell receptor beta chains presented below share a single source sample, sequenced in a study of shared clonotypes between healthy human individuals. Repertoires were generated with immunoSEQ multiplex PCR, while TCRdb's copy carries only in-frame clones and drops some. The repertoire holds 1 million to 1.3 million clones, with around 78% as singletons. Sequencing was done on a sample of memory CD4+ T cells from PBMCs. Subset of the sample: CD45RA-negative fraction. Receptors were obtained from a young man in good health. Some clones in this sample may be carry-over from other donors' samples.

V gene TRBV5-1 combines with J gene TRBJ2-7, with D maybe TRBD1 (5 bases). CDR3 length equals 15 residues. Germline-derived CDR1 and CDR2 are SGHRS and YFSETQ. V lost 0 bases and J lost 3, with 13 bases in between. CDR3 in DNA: TGCGCCAGCAGCTTGGGGCCCCCAGGGCTCTACGAGCAGTACTTC. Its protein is CASSLGPPGLYEQYF.

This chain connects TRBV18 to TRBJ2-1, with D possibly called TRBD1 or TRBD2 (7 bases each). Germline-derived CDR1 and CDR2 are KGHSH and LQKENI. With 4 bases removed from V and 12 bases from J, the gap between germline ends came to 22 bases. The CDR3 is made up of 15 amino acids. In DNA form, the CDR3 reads TGTGCCAGCTCACGAGCGGGACAGCTGGCCCAGGGGCAGTTCTTC. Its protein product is CASSRAGQLAQGQFF.

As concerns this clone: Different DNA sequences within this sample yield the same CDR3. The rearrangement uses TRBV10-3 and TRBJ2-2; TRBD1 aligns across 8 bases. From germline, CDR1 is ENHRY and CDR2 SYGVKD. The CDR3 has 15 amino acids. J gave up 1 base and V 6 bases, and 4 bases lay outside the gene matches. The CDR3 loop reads CAIRLGQGNTGELFF. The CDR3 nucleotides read TGTGCCATCAGGTTAGGACAGGGGAACACCGGGGAGCTGTTTTTT.

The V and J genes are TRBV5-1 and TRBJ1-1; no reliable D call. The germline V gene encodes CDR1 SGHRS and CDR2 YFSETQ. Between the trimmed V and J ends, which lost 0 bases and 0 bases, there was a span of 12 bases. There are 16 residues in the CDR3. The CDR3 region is CASSLAALGMNTEAFF. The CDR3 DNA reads TGCGCCAGCAGCTTGGCCGCCCTTGGGATGAACACTGAAGCTTTCTTT.

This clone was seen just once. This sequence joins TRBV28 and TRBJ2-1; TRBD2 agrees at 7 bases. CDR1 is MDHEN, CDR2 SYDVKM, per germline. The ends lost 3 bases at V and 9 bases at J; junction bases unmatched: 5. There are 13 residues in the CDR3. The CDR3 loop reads CASSFGLGVEQFF. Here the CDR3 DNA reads TGTGCCAGCAGTTTTGGACTAGGCGTTGAGCAGTTCTTC. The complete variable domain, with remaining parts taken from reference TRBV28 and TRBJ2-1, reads DVKVTQSSRYLVKRTGEKVFLECVQDMDHENMFWYRQDPGLGLRLIYFSYDVKMKEKGDIPEGYSVSREKKERFSLILESASTNQTSMYLCASSFGLGVEQFFGPGTRLTVL.

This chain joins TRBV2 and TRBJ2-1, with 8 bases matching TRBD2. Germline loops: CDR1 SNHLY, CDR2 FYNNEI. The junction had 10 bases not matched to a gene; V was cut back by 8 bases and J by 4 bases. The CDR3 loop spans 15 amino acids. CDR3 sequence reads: CASAPGLGTYNEQFF. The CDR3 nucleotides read TGTGCCAGCGCTCCGGGACTAGGCACTTACAATGAGCAGTTCTTC.

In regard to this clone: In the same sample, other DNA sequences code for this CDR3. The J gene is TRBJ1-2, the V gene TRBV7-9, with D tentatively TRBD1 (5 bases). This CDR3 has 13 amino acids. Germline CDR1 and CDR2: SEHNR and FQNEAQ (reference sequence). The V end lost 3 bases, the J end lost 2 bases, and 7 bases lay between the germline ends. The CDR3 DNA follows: TGTGCCAGCAGCTTTGAGGGGAACTATGGCTACACCTTC. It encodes CASSFEGNYGYTF.

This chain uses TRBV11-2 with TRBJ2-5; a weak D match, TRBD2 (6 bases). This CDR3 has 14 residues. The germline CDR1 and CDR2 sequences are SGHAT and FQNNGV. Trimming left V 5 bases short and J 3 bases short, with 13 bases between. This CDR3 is CASSLLTREETQYF. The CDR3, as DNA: TGTGCCAGCAGCCTCCTGACTAGGGAAGAGACCCAGTACTTC.

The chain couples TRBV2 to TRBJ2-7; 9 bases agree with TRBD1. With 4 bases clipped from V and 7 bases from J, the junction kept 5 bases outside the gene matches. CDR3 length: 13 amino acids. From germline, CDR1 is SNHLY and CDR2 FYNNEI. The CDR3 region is CASSGDRVGEQYF. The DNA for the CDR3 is TGTGCCAGCAGTGGGGACAGGGTGGGGGAGCAGTACTTC.

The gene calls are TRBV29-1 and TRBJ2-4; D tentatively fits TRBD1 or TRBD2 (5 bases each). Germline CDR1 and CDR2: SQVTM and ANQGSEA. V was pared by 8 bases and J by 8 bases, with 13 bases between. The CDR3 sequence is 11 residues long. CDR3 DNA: TGCAGCTTCCGAGGGGTGGACATTCAGTACTTC. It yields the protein CSFRGVDIQYF.